This paragraph covers one T cell receptor (beta chain) sequence. This clonotype was detected ten times or more. Its target antigen remains unknown. Qualities for individual bases were not recorded, and no much larger clone is one base off. These data come from a study of T cells after yellow fever vaccination (dated by TCRdb to between 2019 and 2020). At the level of the whole study: The SMART-Seq v4 Ultra Low Input RNA kit was used to prepare libraries from fractions with low cell numbers. To follow T-cell clones before and after primary and booster YFV17D yellow fever vaccination, bulk TCR alpha and beta repertoires were sequenced over time. Bulk PBMC replicates and cell subsets were isolated from blood drawn at multiple timepoints before and after both primary and secondary immunization. The cohort comprised two healthy male donors, one aged 18 to 30 and one aged 30 to 40 years. The paper as a whole reports these results and caveats: Because abundant contaminating clonotypes from the bulk population could be contained in FACS-sorted repertoires, computational filtering was required. The secondary T-cell response was found to be weaker but faster than the primary response, with a peak reached on day 5 rather than on day 15. Because only two donors were included in the study, the extent to which the findings can be generalized is limited. After the booster, most clones that had expanded after primary vaccination were detected again (approximately 95% of CD4 and 88% of CD8), suggesting broad maintenance of memory. A small share of clonotypes occurred in both CD4 and CD8 compartments, likely arising from convergent recombination.

The sample's treatment or condition, from its label and the paper: live attenuated yellow fever vaccine strain. A standard Ficoll-Paque protocol was used to isolate PBMCs from peripheral blood. Dynabeads CD4 and CD8 positive selection kits were used to isolate CD4 and CD8 T-cell fractions. RNA was extracted with TriZol from bulk PBMCs, CD4 and CD8 fractions, and dextramer-positive and dextramer-negative fractions. V gives up 4 bases and J gives up 8 bases, and the segment between their germline ends measures 12 bases. The CDR3 sequence holds 13 residues, the cysteine and phenylalanine included. The sequence is cut down to CDR3 DNA, 39 bases in frame from base 1. CDR1 and CDR2 (SGHRS, YFSETQ) derive from the germline V gene. Synthesis of TCR cDNA relied on 5'RACE template switching, a step that introduced a universal primer site along with unique molecular identifiers. cDNA synthesis was primed from both the TCR alpha and TCR beta constant segments. Library amplification involved two PCR steps, and the second step added sample barcodes and sequencing adapters. Libraries were sequenced on Illumina HiSeq 2500 (2x100 bp) or NovaSeq (2x150 bp). As for how the authors treated the data: Demultiplexing of reads and collapsing into UMI consensus sequences were performed with MIGEC, and V(D)J alignment was carried out with MiXCR. Clonotypes responding to the vaccine were identified with edgeR on replicate PBMC samples, with the criteria of FDR below 0.01 and a log2 fold change above 5 up to day 15. Each bulk clonotype was labeled CD4 or CD8 based on which sequenced repertoire, CD4 or CD8, contained the clonotype at higher abundance. In TCRdb, the public reads were trimmed at Q25 with fastp and aligned with MiXCR, with productive beta chains retained. CDR3 protein duplicates are merged, each entry listing the most common genes and DNA. The V and J calls, along with clone size, are taken from TCRdb and not from the paper's own processing. For this sample the table gives under 300,000 distinct CDR3 sequences, of which roughly 6.3% were detected only once. Roughly 1% of the sample comes from the top ten.

Rearrangement joined TRBV5-1 to TRBJ1-4, with the D gene call left open. The sequence was collected from a man under 40 who received the YFV17D yellow fever vaccine. The material was CD4+ T cells sorted from PBMCs, obtained on the day of the yellow fever booster vaccination. The CDR3 sequence is CASSERPREKLFF. The DNA sequence is given as TGCGCCAGCAGCGAGCGGCCTCGGGAAAAACTGTTTTTT.